The 27 T cell receptor beta chains below all came from one sample that was sequenced in a study of blood T cell repertoires in COVID-19. The method was immunoSEQ multiplex PCR; TCRdb's version includes in-frame clones alone and lacks a portion of them. The sample consists of about 380,000 clones, 88% of them appearing once. Sequenced: PBMCs or T cells enriched from blood (not recorded which). Source of these receptors: a woman aged 18-29 years who had recovered from COVID-19.

In its sample, this clone was seen many times. This sequence joins TRBV11-2 and TRBJ2-7; TRBD1 is a possible D gene (6 bases). The CDR3 loop spans 16 amino acids. CDR1 is SGHAT, CDR2 FQNNGV, per germline. V was trimmed by 6 bases and J by 5 bases, leaving 23 bases between them. The CDR3 DNA sequence: TGTGCCAGCAGGGCATCCGGGACACGCAGGGGCAACGAGCAGTACTTC. This encodes CASRASGTRRGNEQYF.

The chain links TRBV5-1 to TRBJ1-6, with 7 positions matching TRBD1. This CDR3 comprises 16 residues. V lost 4 bases and J lost 0; bases outside the gene matches: 4. Germline CDR1 and CDR2: SGHRS and YFSETQ. The CDR3, as DNA: TGCGCCAGCAGCAGGGACAGAAGCTCCTATAATTCACCCCTCCACTTT. Its translation: CASSRDRSSYNSPLHF.

This rearrangement joins TRBV10-3 to TRBJ2-3, with 9 bases aligning to TRBD1. The CDR3 has 16 amino acids. With 5 bases clipped from V and 2 bases from J, the junction kept 8 bases outside the gene matches. Per the germline V gene, CDR1 is ENHRY and CDR2 is SYGVKD. CDR3 sequence (DNA): TGTGCCATCAGTCCCGGGACAGGGAGGTACACAGATACGCAGTATTTT. This codes for CAISPGTGRYTDTQYF.

The chain recombines TRBV28 with TRBJ2-7, with 7 bases matching TRBD1. With V trimmed by 3 bases and J by 4 bases, 6 bases remained unmatched. Germline CDR1 MDHEN, CDR2 SYDVKM. This CDR3 region has 14 residues. The CDR3 reads CASSFSGGSYEQYF. The CDR3 DNA reads as TGTGCCAGCAGTTTTTCAGGGGGATCTTACGAGCAGTACTTC.

The V gene is TRBV29-1, the J gene TRBJ2-1; 7 bases are a match to TRBD2. The CDR3 totals 14 residues. The germline V gene encodes CDR1 SQVTM and CDR2 ANQGSEA. V lost 5 bases, J lost 2 bases, and 6 bases stayed unmatched. The CDR3 reads CSVREGNPYNEQFF. The CDR3 DNA reads as TGCAGCGTTAGGGAGGGGAATCCCTACAATGAGCAGTTCTTC.

This chain joins TRBV7-2 and TRBJ1-5; a weak D match, TRBD1 (6 bases). Deletions cut 5 bases from V and 1 base from J, with 15 bases between. Looked up from germline, CDR1 is SGHTA and CDR2 is FQGNSA. The CDR3 spans 16 residues. The CDR3 nucleotides are TGTGCCAGCAGCACACCCGTGGGGGCGAGCAATCAGCCCCAGCATTTT. Translating it yields CASSTPVGASNQPQHF.

This clone was found a few times. This chain links TRBV18 with TRBJ1-4, with D unresolved. The V gene's germline CDR1 is KGHSH and CDR2 LQKENI. V lost 6 bases and J 8 bases, leaving 25 bases between the germline ends. The CDR3 contains 17 residues. CDR3 bases: TGTGCCAGCTCCCCAATCCCGACGGGATTAGTATACGAAAAACTGTTTTTT. Translation: CASSPIPTGLVYEKLFF.

This chain links TRBV6-2 or TRBV6-3 with TRBJ2-2; the D is unclear. The length of the CDR3 is 15 residues. Trimming pared 2 bases from V and 4 bases from J, leaving 11 bases between. CDR1 and CDR2 (germline): MNHEY, SVGEGT. CDR3 bases: TGTGCCAGCAGTTACGAACAGCTATTCACCGGGGAGCTGTTTTTT. As protein: CASSYEQLFTGELFF.

In DNA form, the CDR3 reads TGTGCCAGCAGGAGGTCCCAGAATAATCAGCCCCAGCATTTT. Translating it yields CASRRSQNNQPQHF. The gene calls are TRBV2 and TRBJ1-5; D gene ambiguous. CDR3 size: 14 residues. Germline CDR1 is SNHLY and CDR2 is FYNNEI. V was pared by 6 bases and J by 4 bases, with 13 bases between.

The CDR3 DNA reads as TGTGCCAGCAGCTCTCCCCAGGGGGAAGAGACCCAGTACTTC. Its translation: CASSSPQGEETQYF. J is TRBJ2-5 and V is TRBV5-5; 7 bases map to TRBD1. J was trimmed by 3 bases and V by 3 bases; bases with no gene match: 5. This CDR3 is 14 amino acids long. Germline lookup yields CDR1 SGHKS and CDR2 YYEKEE (reference sequence). Filled out from reference TRBV5-5 and TRBJ2-5, the complete variable domain reads DAGVTQSPTHLIKTRGQQVTLRCSPISGHKSVSWYQQVLGQGPQFIFQYYEKEERGRGNFPDRFSARQFPNYSSELNVNALLLGDSALYLCASSSPQGEETQYFGPGTRLLVL.

The CDR3 DNA reads as TGTGCCACCAGTGATCGGGCGGGCAGCAATCAGCCCCAGCATTTT. Residues: CATSDRAGSNQPQHF. This chain links TRBV24-1 with TRBJ1-5; D gene unclear. The germline V gene has CDR1 KGHDR and CDR2 SFDVKD. The CDR3 consists of 15 residues. Trimming stripped 3 bases from V and 1 base from J, with 9 bases between.

V is TRBV12-5 and J is TRBJ1-5; no clear D. This CDR3 region has 11 residues. Per the germline V gene, CDR1 is LGHNT and CDR2 is FRNRAP. The V end was cut by 7 bases, the J end by 5 bases, with 6 bases between. CDR3 protein: CASANYQPQHF. The CDR3 DNA follows: TGTGCTAGTGCCAACTATCAGCCCCAGCATTTT.

V gene TRBV11-2 combines with J gene TRBJ2-4; 9 bases are a match to TRBD2. The CDR3 has 17 amino acids. Unmatched junction bases numbered 11, after V lost 0 bases and J lost 8 bases. In germline, CDR1 is SGHAT, CDR2 FQNNGV. As DNA, the CDR3 is TGTGCCAGCAGCTTAGATCAGGGCGGGGGGGCCGGTTACATTCAGTACTTC. Protein product: CASSLDQGGGAGYIQYF. Drawing the rest from reference TRBV11-2 and TRBJ2-4, the complete variable domain is EAGVAQSPRYKIIEKRQSVAFWCNPISGHATLYWYQQILGQGPKLLIQFQNNGVVDDSQLPKDRFSAERLKGVDSTLKIQPAKLEDSAVYLCASSLDQGGGAGYIQYFGAGTRLSVL.

This chain connects TRBV5-4 to TRBJ1-2; 7 bases are shared with TRBD1. In germline, CDR1 is SGHNT, CDR2 YYREEE (reference sequence). V lost 2 bases to trimming and J lost 7 bases; unmatched junction nucleotides: 5. CDR3 length: 13 amino acids. The CDR3 reads CASSLDRESGYTF. As DNA, the CDR3 is TGTGCCAGCAGCTTAGACAGGGAGAGTGGCTACACCTTC.

The genes are TRBV5-1 and TRBJ1-6; perhaps TRBD1 as D (5 bases). Per germline, CDR1 SGHRS and CDR2 YFSETQ. CDR3 length: 14 residues. V lost 0 bases and J 5 bases, leaving 6 bases between the germline ends. CDR3 amino acids: CASSLAGDNSPLHF. CDR3 nucleotides: TGCGCCAGCAGCTTGGCGGGGGATAATTCACCCCTCCACTTT.

This clone was detected only a few times. The chain recombines TRBV7-9 with TRBJ1-3, with D possibly being TRBD1 (6 bases). This CDR3 is built from 15 residues. Trimming pared 8 bases from V and 4 bases from J, leaving 18 bases between. Germline CDR1 is SEHNR and CDR2 is FQNEAQ (reference sequence). The DNA for the CDR3 is TGTGCCAGCTCAGAAGGGGCAGGGGCCGGAAACACCATATATTTT. It specifies CASSEGAGAGNTIYF. Full variable domain (remainder filled in from reference TRBV7-9 and TRBJ1-3): DTGVSQNPRHKITKRGQNVTFRCDPISEHNRLYWYRQTLGQGPEFLTYFQNEAQLEKSRLLSDRFSAERPKGSFSTLEIQRTEQGDSAMYLCASSEGAGAGNTIYFGEGSWLTVV.

This clone was recorded only once. The chain combines TRBV6-5 with TRBJ1-2; 7 nucleotides align to TRBD1. Germline trimming cut 3 bases from V and 4 bases from J; bases unmatched to any gene: 8. CDR3 size: 15 residues. Germline V CDR1 and CDR2: MNHEY, SVGAGI. The CDR3 nucleotides read TGTGCCAGCAGTTATCGCCCCGACAGGGCCTATGGCTACACCTTC. Translation gives CASSYRPDRAYGYTF.

This chain uses TRBV5-1 with TRBJ2-7; possible D gene TRBD1, 5 bases. V was cut by 0 bases and J by 7 bases, with 14 bases left in between. Looked up from germline, CDR1 is SGHRS and CDR2 is YFSETQ. The CDR3 covers 14 residues. The CDR3, as DNA: TGCGCCAGCAGCTTGGAGGCCTACAGGTTGGAGCAGTACTTC. This codes for CASSLEAYRLEQYF.

Remarks on this clone: The sample carries other DNA sequences with the same CDR3. The chain has TRBV9 and TRBJ1-6; a weak D match, TRBD1 (5 bases). Trimming pared 0 bases from V and 9 bases from J, leaving 10 bases between. Germline V gene lookup returns CDR1 SGDLS and CDR2 YYNGEE. The CDR3 contains 14 residues. The CDR3 DNA is TGTGCCAGCAGCGTAGCCAGGGAAGGTTCACCCCTCCACTTT. This codes for CASSVAREGSPLHF.

The rearrangement joins TRBV29-1 to TRBJ1-2; D unresolved. CDR1 and CDR2 (germline): SQVTM, ANQGSEA. The germline V and J ends were trimmed by 4 bases and 5 bases, with 8 bases remaining between them. The CDR3 is made up of 11 amino acids. The CDR3 here is CSVGSGYGYTF. In DNA form, the CDR3 reads TGCAGCGTTGGGAGTGGGTATGGCTACACCTTC.

J is TRBJ2-4 and V is TRBV24-1; 8 bases are a match to TRBD1. Germline CDR1 reads KGHDR; CDR2 reads SFDVKD. Trimming took 4 bases from V and 1 from J; bases not matched to a gene: 11. This CDR3 spans 18 amino acids. The CDR3 loop is CATSDACGQGFAKNIQYF. The DNA for the CDR3 is TGTGCCACCAGTGACGCCTGCGGACAGGGTTTTGCCAAAAACATTCAGTACTTC.

The chain carries TRBV25-1 and TRBJ1-3, with a weak D call TRBD1 (5 bases). V lost 6 bases to trimming and J lost 4 bases, with 16 bases between them. The CDR3 totals 15 residues. From germline, CDR1 is MGHDK and CDR2 SYGVNS. CDR3 in amino acids: CASREPWDWGNTIYF. The CDR3 region has the DNA TGTGCCAGCAGAGAACCTTGGGACTGGGGAAACACCATATATTTT.

V is TRBV6-4 and J is TRBJ2-2; 8 nucleotides match TRBD1. Germline CDR1 MRHNA, CDR2 SNTAGT. The V gene end was trimmed by 5 bases and the J gene end by 4 bases; junction bases not matched to a gene: 0. CDR3 length equals 13 residues. The DNA for the CDR3 is TGTGCCAGCAGTACAGGGGGCACCGGGGAGCTGTTTTTT. This translates into CASSTGGTGELFF.

The rearrangement links TRBV9 to TRBJ1-6; D call uncertain. The CDR3 covers 14 residues. The germline V and J ends were trimmed by 0 bases and 5 bases, with 6 bases remaining between them. CDR1 SGDLS and CDR2 YYNGEE come from the germline V gene. The DNA of the CDR3 is TGTGCCAGCAGCGTAGGTCAGAATAATTCACCCCTCCACTTT. The encoded protein is CASSVGQNNSPLHF.

This chain links TRBV7-9 with TRBJ2-7; TRBD2 is a possible D gene (5 bases). The CDR3 is 14 residues long. Germline CDR1 is SEHNR and CDR2 is FQNEAQ (reference sequence). V was shortened by 5 bases and J by 2 bases, with 13 bases between the two germline ends. This CDR3 reads CASSVTGSTYEQYF. DNA for the CDR3: TGTGCCAGCAGCGTTACGGGGTCCACCTACGAGCAGTACTTC.

Here the CDR3 DNA reads TGTGCCAGTAGTATAGAGTTTGAGGACAGCTATGGCTACACCTTC. The encoded protein is CASSIEFEDSYGYTF. The gene calls are TRBV19 and TRBJ1-2, with a possible D match to TRBD1 (6 bases). Trimming left V 0 bases short and J 4 bases short, with 12 bases between. Germline assignment: CDR1 LNHDA and CDR2 SQIVND (reference sequence). The CDR3 contains 15 residues. Combining the CDR3 with reference TRBV19 and TRBJ1-2 gives the whole variable domain DGGITQSPKYLFRKEGQNVTLSCEQNLNHDAMYWYRQDPGQGLRLIYYSQIVNDFQKGDIAEGYSVSREKKESFPLTVTSAQKNPTAFYLCASSIEFEDSYGYTFGSGTRLTVV.

The genes are TRBV28 and TRBJ1-6; 9 bases are shared with TRBD1. Per germline, CDR1 MDHEN and CDR2 SYDVKM. The CDR3 loop spans 15 amino acids. The junction had 8 bases not matched to a gene; V was cut back by 7 bases and J by 7 bases. Written as DNA, the CDR3 is TGTGCCAGCACCACACAGGGGGCTAGGAATTCACCCCTCCACTTT. It encodes CASTTQGARNSPLHF.